Below are 27 T cell receptor beta chains sequenced from a single sample in a study of early T cells in non-severe SARS-CoV-2 infection. MiXCR, applied by TCRdb to the 5' RACE reads, yields one record per CDR3 protein. There are approximately 60,000 distinct CDR3 sequences in the sample; around 12% occur only once, and more than 1.1% lies in the top ten. Sequencing was performed on whole blood. Receptor source: an adult who was a healthcare worker with PCR-confirmed SARS-CoV-2 infection or an uninfected control (not recorded which).

Remarks on this clonotype: This may arise from a read error, as a much more abundant clone is one base away. The V call is TRBV5-4, the J call TRBJ2-7, with D possibly being TRBD1 (6 bases). The V end was cut by 0 bases, the J end by 1 base, with 14 bases between. The CDR3 runs to 16 residues. The germline gives CDR1 SGHNT, CDR2 YYREEE (reference sequence). This CDR3 reads CASSLASGTRSYEQYF. The CDR3 DNA follows: TGTGCCAGCAGCTTGGCCTCCGGGACACGATCCTACGAGCAGTACTTC.

This clonotype was counted at least ten times. The rearrangement links TRBV20-1 to TRBJ2-3; D gene unclear. This CDR3 is built from 14 residues. The V and J ends lost 0 bases and 5 bases respectively, with 12 bases between them. Germline V gene sequence: CDR1 DFQATT, CDR2 SNEGSKA (reference sequence). CDR3: CSARDRQARDTQYF. Written as DNA, the CDR3 is TGCAGTGCTAGAGATCGGCAGGCCCGAGATACGCAGTATTTT.

In this sample, this clonotype turned up a few times. The chain couples TRBV7-2 to TRBJ2-3, with 13 bases matching TRBD2. Germline lookup yields CDR1 SGHTA and CDR2 FQGNSA. The CDR3 has 19 amino acids. J gave up 3 bases and V 0 bases, and 9 bases lay outside the gene matches. The CDR3 coding sequence is TGTGCCAGCAGCTTAGCTAAAAGGACTAGCGGGGGCGGTACAGATACGCAGTATTTT. Its translation: CASSLAKRTSGGGTDTQYF.

The rearrangement joins TRBV10-1 to TRBJ1-1; 7 bases agree with TRBD1. The CDR3 covers 15 residues. The V segment lost 4 bases and the J segment 3 bases; nucleotides outside the gene matches: 8. Per the germline V gene, CDR1 is WNHNN and CDR2 is SYGVQD (reference sequence). DNA for the CDR3: TGCGCCAGCAGTGGACGAGAGACAGGGTACACTGAAGCTTTCTTT. The encoded protein is CASSGRETGYTEAFF.

This chain uses TRBV11-2 with TRBJ1-1; D unresolved. The V gene's germline CDR1 is SGHAT and CDR2 FQNNGV. With 5 bases removed from V and 7 bases from J, the gap between germline ends came to 17 bases. There are 14 residues in the CDR3. CDR3 coding DNA: TGTGCCAGCAGCCCCGAAAGGAGACGCCTTGAAGCTTTCTTT. Translation: CASSPERRRLEAFF.

This clonotype was recorded at least ten times. This sequence joins TRBV18 and TRBJ2-1; TRBD2 matches at 9 bases. Germline trimming cut 3 bases from V and 15 bases from J; bases unmatched to any gene: 21. Germline-derived CDR1 and CDR2 are KGHSH and LQKENI. The length of the CDR3 is 17 residues. CDR3 nucleotide sequence: TGTGCCAGCTCACCGATCCGAGTTCCTAGCGGGGCCGCCACGAGGTTCTTC. It yields the protein CASSPIRVPSGAATRFF. Looking up the rest from reference TRBV18 and TRBJ2-1 gives the full variable domain: NAGVMQNPRHLVRRRGQEARLRCSPMKGHSHVYWYRQLPEEGLKFMVYLQKENIIDESGMPKERFSAEFPKEGPSILRIQQVVRGDSAAYFCASSPIRVPSGAATRFFGPGTRLTVL.

The chain recombines TRBV12-3 or TRBV12-4 with TRBJ1-1, with a tentative D call TRBD1 (5 bases). This CDR3 region has 14 residues. V gave up 3 bases and J gave up 4 bases, with 12 bases separating them. The CDR3 reads CASSFGRAFTEAFF. CDR3 nucleotide sequence: TGTGCCAGCAGTTTTGGCAGGGCATTCACTGAAGCTTTCTTT.

This chain joins TRBV29-1 and TRBJ2-1; D may be TRBD1 (5 bases). The CDR3 totals 12 residues. Germline CDR1 is SQVTM and CDR2 is ANQGSEA. Trimming took off 4 bases at V and 6 bases at J, with 10 bases between the two ends. The CDR3 region is CSVARVGNEQFF. The DNA for the CDR3 is TGCAGCGTTGCCAGGGTGGGCAATGAGCAGTTCTTC.

The rearrangement uses TRBV30 and TRBJ1-6, with D perhaps matching TRBD1 (5 bases). V was pared by 0 bases and J by 8 bases, with 17 bases between. CDR3 length: 16 residues. Germline V lookup: CDR1 GTSNPN, CDR2 SVGIG (reference sequence). The CDR3 sequence is CAWSVLGTGMHSPLHF. In nucleotides, the CDR3 is TGTGCCTGGAGTGTATTGGGAACAGGAATGCATTCACCCCTCCACTTT.

The table lists this clonotype with a few counts. The rearrangement uses TRBV3-1 and TRBJ1-2; D not resolved. CDR3 length equals 15 residues. Trimming cost V 1 base and J 5 bases, with 14 bases left between them. CDR1 LGHDT and CDR2 YNNKEL come from the germline V gene (reference sequence). The CDR3 DNA is TGTGCCAGCAGCCAAGGGGCCAATCCGACATATGGCTACACCTTC. Translated: CASSQGANPTYGYTF.

The rearrangement joins TRBV5-1 to TRBJ2-5; a weak D match, TRBD1 (6 bases). CDR3 size: 13 residues. Trimming removed 4 bases from V and 1 base from J, with 8 bases in between. Germline CDR1 and CDR2: SGHRS and YFSETQ. Here the CDR3 DNA reads TGCGCCAGCAGCAGGGACACCCAAGAGACCCAGTACTTC. Encoded protein: CASSRDTQETQYF.

This clonotype was found many times. J is TRBJ1-1 and V is TRBV30; D might be TRBD1 (6 bases). The CDR3 runs to 13 residues. CDR1 and CDR2 (germline): GTSNPN, SVGIG (reference sequence). The V end lost 5 bases, the J end lost 3 bases, and 13 bases lay between the germline ends. DNA for the CDR3: TGTGCCTGGTCTAGGCAGGGGTACACTGAAGCTTTCTTT. Translating gives CAWSRQGYTEAFF.

The table lists this clonotype with a few counts. This chain links TRBV6-6 with TRBJ1-1; perhaps TRBD1 as D (6 bases). Per germline, CDR1 MNHNY and CDR2 SVGAGI (reference sequence). Trimming cost V 8 bases and J 5 bases, with 12 bases left between them. The CDR3 spans 12 residues. CDR3 nucleotides: TGTGCCAGCGGGCGGGGGGCAACTGAAGCTTTCTTT. This translates into CASGRGATEAFF.

The chain recombines TRBV19 with TRBJ2-3; D possibly corresponds to TRBD2 (5 bases). V shed 3 bases and J shed 2 bases, with 9 bases lying between them. The CDR3 is made up of 14 amino acids. Germline V gives CDR1 LNHDA, CDR2 SQIVND (reference sequence). The CDR3 DNA reads TGTGCCAGTAGTATGTGGCGGGCCACAGATACGCAGTATTTT. This sequence encodes CASSMWRATDTQYF.

Many counts were recorded for this clonotype. This chain uses TRBV10-1 with TRBJ2-3; the match to TRBD2 covers 13 bases. Germline V gene data show CDR1 as WNHNN and CDR2 as SYGVQD (reference sequence). V was pared by 4 bases and J by 1 base, with 5 bases of the junction left unmatched. The CDR3 is 17 amino acids. The CDR3 DNA sequence: TGCGCCAGCAGTGGCCCCGGACTAGCGGGGGGCACAGATACGCAGTATTTT. Translating it yields CASSGPGLAGGTDTQYF.

The chain is built from TRBV11-2 and TRBJ2-5; the match to TRBD2 covers 7 bases. V lost 5 bases to trimming and J lost 5 bases; unmatched junction nucleotides: 11. The germline CDR1 and CDR2 sequences are SGHAT and FQNNGV. The CDR3 loop spans 15 amino acids. The CDR3 DNA reads as TGTGCCAGCAGCCCCGGGGACTACCGACGGGAGACCCAGTACTTC. This gives the protein CASSPGDYRRETQYF.

This chain uses TRBV27 with TRBJ2-4, with 7 bases matching TRBD1. With 4 bases clipped from V and 6 bases from J, the junction kept 6 bases outside the gene matches. The germline gives CDR1 MNHEY, CDR2 SMNVEV (reference sequence). The CDR3 runs 14 residues. The CDR3 sequence is CASSSGTERNIQYF. CDR3 in DNA: TGTGCCAGCAGTTCTGGGACAGAGAGAAACATTCAGTACTTC.

Ten or more counts support this clonotype. The V gene is TRBV6-2 or TRBV6-3, the J gene TRBJ2-1; possible D gene TRBD2, 7 bases. CDR3 length equals 15 residues. The germline CDR1 and CDR2 sequences are MNHEY and SVGEGT. V shed 2 bases and J shed 9 bases, with 17 bases lying between them. The CDR3: CASSYRPGGPFEQFF. The CDR3 coding sequence is TGTGCCAGCAGTTACCGGCCGGGGGGCCCGTTTGAGCAGTTCTTC.

This clonotype was recorded at least ten times. The chain has TRBV2 and TRBJ1-4; 11 bases are a match to TRBD1. Germline assignment: CDR1 SNHLY and CDR2 FYNNEI. This CDR3 is built from 15 residues. V gave up 9 bases and J gave up 7 bases; unmatched junction bases: 10. CDR3 loop: CASWDRGNRGEKLFF. Written as DNA, the CDR3 is TGTGCCAGTTGGGACAGGGGGAATCGAGGTGAAAAACTGTTTTTT.

V gene TRBV29-1 combines with J gene TRBJ1-4; no reliable D call. This CDR3 region has 11 residues. CDR1 and CDR2 from the germline V gene are SQVTM and ANQGSEA. The ends were cut back, 7 bases at V and 14 bases at J, with 17 bases in the middle. This chain's CDR3 is CSATTPGKLFF. CDR3 sequence (DNA): TGCAGCGCTACAACGCCGGGAAAGCTGTTTTTT.

This clonotype was detected many times. This chain joins TRBV11-2 and TRBJ2-7; D remains ambiguous. This CDR3 is 14 amino acids long. The V end lost 4 bases, the J end lost 4 bases, and 14 bases lay between the germline ends. From germline, CDR1 is SGHAT and CDR2 FQNNGV. CDR3 DNA sequence: TGTGCCAGCAGCTGGGTGGGCACCAATTACGAGCAGTACTTC. It is translated as CASSWVGTNYEQYF. Full variable domain (remainder filled in from reference TRBV11-2 and TRBJ2-7): EAGVAQSPRYKIIEKRQSVAFWCNPISGHATLYWYQQILGQGPKLLIQFQNNGVVDDSQLPKDRFSAERLKGVDSTLKIQPAKLEDSAVYLCASSWVGTNYEQYFGPGTRLTVT.

The chain carries TRBV12-3 or TRBV12-4 and TRBJ1-4; a weak D match, TRBD1 (6 bases). V lost 4 bases and J 0 bases, leaving 12 bases between the germline ends. The CDR3 sequence is 16 residues long. Here the CDR3 reads CASSSKGGATNEKLFF. CDR3 DNA sequence: TGTGCCAGCAGTTCCAAGGGGGGTGCAACTAATGAAAAACTGTTTTTT.

This clonotype was counted only a few times. The chain combines TRBV12-3 or TRBV12-4 with TRBJ1-2; D is undetermined. This CDR3 contains 13 residues. The ends were cut back, 3 bases at V and 8 bases at J, with 13 bases in the middle. The CDR3 loop reads CASSFRRVRGYTF. The DNA for the CDR3 is TGTGCCAGCAGTTTCAGGAGGGTGAGGGGCTACACCTTC.

This clonotype was counted a few times. The chain uses TRBV12-3 or TRBV12-4 and TRBJ1-3; a possible D gene is TRBD1 (6 bases). This CDR3 contains 14 residues. Trimming shortened V by 6 bases and J by 4 bases, and 13 bases separated the two germline ends. The CDR3 nucleotides read TGTGCCAGCAGACAACAGGGAAAGGGAAACACCATATATTTT. It yields the protein CASRQQGKGNTIYF.

This clonotype was seen more than once but under ten times. V usage is TRBV7-2 and J usage is TRBJ2-7, with 9 positions matching TRBD1. CDR1 is SGHTA and CDR2 is FQGNSA in the germline V gene. V lost 2 bases, J lost 7 bases, and 6 bases stayed unmatched. The CDR3 runs 14 residues. The CDR3 bases are TGTGCCAGCAGCTTAAGGACGGGACAGGGAGAGCAGTACTTC. Encoded protein: CASSLRTGQGEQYF.

The chain recombines TRBV29-1 with TRBJ1-2; D gene ambiguous. V was shortened by 2 bases and J by 1 base, with 14 bases between the two germline ends. The germline gives CDR1 SQVTM, CDR2 ANQGSEA. The CDR3 extends over 15 amino acids. The CDR3 reads CSVEIPELINYGYTF. CDR3 DNA sequence: TGCAGCGTTGAAATTCCAGAACTGATTAACTATGGCTACACCTTC.

The genes are TRBV6-2 or TRBV6-3 and TRBJ2-7, with unresolved D. CDR1 is MNHEY and CDR2 is SVGEGT in the germline V gene. Deletions cut 0 bases from V and 1 base from J, with 7 bases between. This CDR3 comprises 14 residues. The CDR3 nucleotides are TGTGCCAGCAGTTACTCGCAGGAATCCTACGAGCAGTACTTC. This codes for CASSYSQESYEQYF.